This TCR beta chain was captured by sequencing in a study of blood T cell repertoires in COVID-19. Across the study: Some COVID-19 samples were acute and others convalescent; all came from the United States, Italy and Spain. PBMCs, B-cell-depleted T cells, or T cells were the source of the cDNA or gDNA that made up the material.

In the study's own analysis: For nucleated cells, counts were estimated from reference gene primer amplification. The assay was immunoSEQ multiplex PCR, and TCRdb's table has in-frame clones only and misses some. The V and J calls and clone size are taken from that table; D and trimming were inferred from the DNA. The sample holds around 60,000 clones, roughly 90% seen once. There are 14 residues in the CDR3. The V gene's germline CDR1 is SGHDN and CDR2 FVKESK. V was pared by 6 bases and J by 8 bases, with 8 bases of the junction left unmatched. V and J are TRBV14 and TRBJ1-2, with 11 bases aligning to TRBD1. Material: peripheral blood. The sequence derives from a human donor in a cohort sampled during active COVID-19. DNA for the CDR3: TGTGCCAGCAGGAGGACAGGGGGCAATTACGGCTACACCTTC. This translates into CASRRTGGNYGYTF.